The TCR beta chain described here comes from a study of blood T cell repertoires in COVID-19. Across the whole study: The United States, Italy and Spain provided the acute and convalescent COVID-19 samples. T cells, B-cell-depleted T cells, or PBMCs supplied cDNA or gDNA.

Per the original methods: By means of reference gene primer amplification, nucleated cell counts were estimated. The data were produced by immunoSEQ multiplex PCR, yet TCRdb's version contains in-frame clones alone and is incomplete. Clonal size and the V and J genes are those of that table, whereas D and trimming came from the DNA. This table holds 250,000 or so clones, roughly nine tenths found once. V was clipped by 5 bases and J by 5 bases; unmatched bases: 7. CDR1 is ENHRY, CDR2 SYGVKD, per germline. The CDR3 is 14 amino acids. The chain recombines TRBV10-3 with TRBJ2-5; 8 bases line up with TRBD1. The sample comprised peripheral blood. The TCR comes from a woman aged 40-49 years who had recovered from COVID-19. For the CDR3, the DNA is TGTGCCATCAGTCAAGACAGGGGTGGGGAGACCCAGTACTTC. The encoded protein is CAISQDRGGETQYF.